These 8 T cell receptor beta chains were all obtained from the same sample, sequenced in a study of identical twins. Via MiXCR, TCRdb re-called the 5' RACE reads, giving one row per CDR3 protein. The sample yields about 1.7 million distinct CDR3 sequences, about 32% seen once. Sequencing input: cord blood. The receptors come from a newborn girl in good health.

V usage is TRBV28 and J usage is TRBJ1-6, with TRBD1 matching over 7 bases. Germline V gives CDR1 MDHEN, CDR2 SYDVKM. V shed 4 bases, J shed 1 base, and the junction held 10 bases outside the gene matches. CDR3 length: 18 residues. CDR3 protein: CASSSGTVSGSYNSPLHF. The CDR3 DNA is TGTGCCAGCAGTTCCGGGACAGTAAGTGGGTCCTATAATTCACCCCTCCACTTT.

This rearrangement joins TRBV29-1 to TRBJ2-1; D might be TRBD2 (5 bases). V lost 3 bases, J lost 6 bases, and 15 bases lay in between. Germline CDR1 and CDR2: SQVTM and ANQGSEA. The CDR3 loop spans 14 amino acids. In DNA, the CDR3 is TGCAGCGTTGAGTTGCGGGTGGTCGGCAATGAGCAGTTCTTC. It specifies CSVELRVVGNEQFF.

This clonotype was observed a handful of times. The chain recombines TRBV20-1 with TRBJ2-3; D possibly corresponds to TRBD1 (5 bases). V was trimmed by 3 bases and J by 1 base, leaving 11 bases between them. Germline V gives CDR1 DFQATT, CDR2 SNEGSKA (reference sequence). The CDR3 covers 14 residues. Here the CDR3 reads CSASWGTGTDTQYF. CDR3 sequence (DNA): TGCAGTGCTAGCTGGGGCACCGGCACAGATACGCAGTATTTT.

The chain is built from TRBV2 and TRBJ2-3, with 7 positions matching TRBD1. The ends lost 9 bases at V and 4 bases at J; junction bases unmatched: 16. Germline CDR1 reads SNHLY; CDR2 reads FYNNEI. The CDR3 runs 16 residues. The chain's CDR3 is CARPTPGQPHPDTQYF. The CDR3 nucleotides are TGTGCCAGGCCGACACCGGGACAGCCCCACCCAGATACGCAGTATTTT.

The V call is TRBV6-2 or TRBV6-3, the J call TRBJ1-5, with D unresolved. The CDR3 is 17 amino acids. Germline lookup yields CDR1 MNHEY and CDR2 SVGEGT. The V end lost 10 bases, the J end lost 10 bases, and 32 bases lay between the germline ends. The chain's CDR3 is CATTASVALTVISPQHF. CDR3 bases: TGTGCCACGACCGCTTCCGTCGCCCTTACGGTAATCAGCCCCCAGCATTTT.

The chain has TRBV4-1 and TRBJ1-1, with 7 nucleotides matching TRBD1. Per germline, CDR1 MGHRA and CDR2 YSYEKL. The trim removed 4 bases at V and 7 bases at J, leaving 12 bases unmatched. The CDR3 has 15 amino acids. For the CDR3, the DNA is TGCGCCAGCAGCCTAACACTAAGGGGGCTGGGTGAAGCTTTCTTT. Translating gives CASSLTLRGLGEAFF.

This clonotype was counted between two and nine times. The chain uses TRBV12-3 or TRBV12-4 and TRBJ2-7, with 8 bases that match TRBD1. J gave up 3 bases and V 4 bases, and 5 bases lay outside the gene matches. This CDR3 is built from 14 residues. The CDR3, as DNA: TGTGCCAGCAGTTCGGACAGGGACGGCTACGAGCAGTACTTC. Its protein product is CASSSDRDGYEQYF.

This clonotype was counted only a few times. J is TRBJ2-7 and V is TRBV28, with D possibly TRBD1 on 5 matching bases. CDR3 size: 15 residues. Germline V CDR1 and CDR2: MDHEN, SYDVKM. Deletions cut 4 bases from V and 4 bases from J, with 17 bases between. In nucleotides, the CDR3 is TGTGCCAGCAGTTCCTCGACAGCGAACTCTTACGAGCAGTACTTC. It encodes CASSSSTANSYEQYF.